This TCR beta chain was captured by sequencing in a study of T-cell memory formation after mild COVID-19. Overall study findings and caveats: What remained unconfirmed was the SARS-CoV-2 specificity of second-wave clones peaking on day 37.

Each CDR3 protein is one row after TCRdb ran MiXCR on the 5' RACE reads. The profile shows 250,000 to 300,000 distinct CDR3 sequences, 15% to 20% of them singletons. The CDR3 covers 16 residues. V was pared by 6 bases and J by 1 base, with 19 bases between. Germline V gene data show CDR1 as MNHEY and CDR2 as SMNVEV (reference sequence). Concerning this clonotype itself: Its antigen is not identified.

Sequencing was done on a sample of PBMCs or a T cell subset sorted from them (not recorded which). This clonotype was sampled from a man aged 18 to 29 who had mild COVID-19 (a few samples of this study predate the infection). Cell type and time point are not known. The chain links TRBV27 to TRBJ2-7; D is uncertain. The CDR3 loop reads CASRGSPRVDSYEQYF. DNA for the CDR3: TGTGCCAGCAGAGGCAGCCCCCGGGTGGATTCCTACGAGCAGTACTTC.